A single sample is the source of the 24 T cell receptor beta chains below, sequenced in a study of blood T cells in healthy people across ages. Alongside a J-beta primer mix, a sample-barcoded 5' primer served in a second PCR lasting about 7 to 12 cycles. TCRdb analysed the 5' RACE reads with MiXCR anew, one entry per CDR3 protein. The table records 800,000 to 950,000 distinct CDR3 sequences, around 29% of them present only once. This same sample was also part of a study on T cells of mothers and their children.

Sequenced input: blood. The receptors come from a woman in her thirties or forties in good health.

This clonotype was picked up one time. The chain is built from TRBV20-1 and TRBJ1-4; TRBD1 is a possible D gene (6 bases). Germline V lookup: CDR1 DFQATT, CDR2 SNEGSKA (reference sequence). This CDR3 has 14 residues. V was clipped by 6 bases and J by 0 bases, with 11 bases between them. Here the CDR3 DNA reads TGCAGTGCCTCGGACAGTGCAACTAATGAAAAACTGTTTTTT. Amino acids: CSASDSATNEKLFF.

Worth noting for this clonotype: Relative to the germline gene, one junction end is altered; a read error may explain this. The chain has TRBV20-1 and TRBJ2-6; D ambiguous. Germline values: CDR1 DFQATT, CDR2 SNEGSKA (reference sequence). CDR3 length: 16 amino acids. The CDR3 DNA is TGCAGTGCTGAAACACCTTACAGCTCTGGGACCAACGTCCTGACTTTC. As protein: CSAETPYSSGTNVLTF.

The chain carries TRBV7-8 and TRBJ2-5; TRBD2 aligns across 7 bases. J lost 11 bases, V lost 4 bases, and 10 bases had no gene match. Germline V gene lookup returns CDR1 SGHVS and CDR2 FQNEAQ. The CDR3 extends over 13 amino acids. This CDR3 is CASSSYRGDEQYF. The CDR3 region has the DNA TGTGCCAGCAGCTCGTACCGGGGGGATGAGCAGTACTTC.

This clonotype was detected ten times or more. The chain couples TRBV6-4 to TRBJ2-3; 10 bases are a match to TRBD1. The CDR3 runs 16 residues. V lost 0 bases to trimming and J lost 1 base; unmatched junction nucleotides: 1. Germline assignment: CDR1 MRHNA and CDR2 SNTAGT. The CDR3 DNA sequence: TGTGCCAGCAGTGACTCCGGGACAGGGGGCACAGATACGCAGTATTTT. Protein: CASSDSGTGGTDTQYF.

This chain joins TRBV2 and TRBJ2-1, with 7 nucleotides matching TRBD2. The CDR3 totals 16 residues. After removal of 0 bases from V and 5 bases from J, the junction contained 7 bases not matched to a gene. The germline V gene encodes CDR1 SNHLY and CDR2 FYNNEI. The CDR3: CASSEARGVANNEQFF. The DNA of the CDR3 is TGTGCCAGCAGTGAAGCTCGGGGGGTCGCCAACAATGAGCAGTTCTTC. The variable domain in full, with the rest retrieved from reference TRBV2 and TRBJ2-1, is EPEVTQTPSHQVTQMGQEVILRCVPISNHLYFYWYRQILGQKVEFLVSFYNNEISEKSEIFDDQFSVERPDGSNFTLKIRSTKLEDSAMYFCASSEARGVANNEQFFGPGTRLTVL.

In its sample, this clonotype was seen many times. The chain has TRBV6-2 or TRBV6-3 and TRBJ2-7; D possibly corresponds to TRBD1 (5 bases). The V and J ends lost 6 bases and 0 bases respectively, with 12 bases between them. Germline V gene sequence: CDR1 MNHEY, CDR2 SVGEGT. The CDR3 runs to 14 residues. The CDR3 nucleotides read TGTGCCAGCAGGGCGCCAGGGATCTCCTACGAGCAGTACTTC. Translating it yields CASRAPGISYEQYF.

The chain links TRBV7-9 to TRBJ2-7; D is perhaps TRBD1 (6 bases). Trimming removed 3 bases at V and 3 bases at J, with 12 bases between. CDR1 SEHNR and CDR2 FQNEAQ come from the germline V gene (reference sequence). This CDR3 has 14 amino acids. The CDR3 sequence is CASSFPGTSYEQYF. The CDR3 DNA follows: TGTGCCAGCAGCTTCCCCGGGACAAGCTACGAGCAGTACTTC.

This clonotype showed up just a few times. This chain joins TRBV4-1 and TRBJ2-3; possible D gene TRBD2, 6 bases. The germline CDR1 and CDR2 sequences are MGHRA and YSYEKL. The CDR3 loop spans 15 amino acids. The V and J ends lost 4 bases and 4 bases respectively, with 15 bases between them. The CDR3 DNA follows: TGCGCCAGCAGCCCAGGGACTGTTGGAGCAGATACGCAGTATTTT. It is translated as CASSPGTVGADTQYF.

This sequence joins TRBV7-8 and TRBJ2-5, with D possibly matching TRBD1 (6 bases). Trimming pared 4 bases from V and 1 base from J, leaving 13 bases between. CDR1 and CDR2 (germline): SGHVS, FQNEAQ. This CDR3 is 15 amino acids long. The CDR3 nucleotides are TGTGCCAGCAGCTCTCTCCAGGGGCCCCAAGAGACCCAGTACTTC. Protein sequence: CASSSLQGPQETQYF.

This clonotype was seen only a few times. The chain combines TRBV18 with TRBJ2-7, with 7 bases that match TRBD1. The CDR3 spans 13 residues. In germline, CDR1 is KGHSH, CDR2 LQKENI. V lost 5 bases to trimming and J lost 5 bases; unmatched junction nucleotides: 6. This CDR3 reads CASSTGTEDEQYF. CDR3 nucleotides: TGTGCCAGCTCAACGGGGACAGAAGACGAGCAGTACTTC.

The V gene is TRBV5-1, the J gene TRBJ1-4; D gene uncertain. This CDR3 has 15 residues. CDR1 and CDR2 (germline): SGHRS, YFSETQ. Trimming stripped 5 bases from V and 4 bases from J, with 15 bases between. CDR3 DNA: TGCGCCAGCAGATTAATCGTAGGCGATAATGAAAAACTGTTTTTT. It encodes CASRLIVGDNEKLFF.

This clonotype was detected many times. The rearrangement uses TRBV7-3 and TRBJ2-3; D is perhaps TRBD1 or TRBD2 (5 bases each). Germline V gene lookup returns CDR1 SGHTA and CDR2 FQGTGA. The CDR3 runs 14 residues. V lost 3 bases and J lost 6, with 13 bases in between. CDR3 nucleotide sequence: TGTGCCAGCAGCTTGCTAGGGACGACTGATACGCAGTATTTT. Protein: CASSLLGTTDTQYF. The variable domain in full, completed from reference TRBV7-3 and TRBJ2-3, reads GAGVSQTPSNKVTEKGKYVELRCDPISGHTALYWYRQSLGQGPEFLIYFQGTGAADDSGLPNDRFFAVRPEGSVSTLKIQRTERGDSAVYLCASSLLGTTDTQYFGPGTRLTVL.

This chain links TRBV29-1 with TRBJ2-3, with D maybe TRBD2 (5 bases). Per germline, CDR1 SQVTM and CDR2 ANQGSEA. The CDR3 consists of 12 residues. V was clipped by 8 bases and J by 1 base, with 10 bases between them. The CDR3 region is CSFVRGTDTQYF. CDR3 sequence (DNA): TGCAGCTTCGTGAGGGGCACAGATACGCAGTATTTT.

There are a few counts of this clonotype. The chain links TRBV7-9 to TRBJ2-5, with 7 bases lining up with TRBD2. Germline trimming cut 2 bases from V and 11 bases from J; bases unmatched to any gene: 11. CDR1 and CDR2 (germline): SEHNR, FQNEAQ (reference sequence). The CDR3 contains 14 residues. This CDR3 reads CASSLSTSQNEQYF. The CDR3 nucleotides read TGTGCCAGCAGCTTATCGACTAGCCAGAATGAGCAGTACTTC. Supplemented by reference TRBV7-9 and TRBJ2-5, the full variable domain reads DTGVSQNPRHKITKRGQNVTFRCDPISEHNRLYWYRQTLGQGPEFLTYFQNEAQLEKSRLLSDRFSAERPKGSFSTLEIQRTEQGDSAMYLCASSLSTSQNEQYFGPGTRLLVL.

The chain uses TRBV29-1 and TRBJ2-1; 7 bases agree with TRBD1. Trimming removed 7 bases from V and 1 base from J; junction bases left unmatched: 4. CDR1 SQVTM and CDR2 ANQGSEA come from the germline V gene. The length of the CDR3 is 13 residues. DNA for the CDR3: TGCAGCGGCCGGGGACAGTCCTACAATGAGCAGTTCTTC. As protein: CSGRGQSYNEQFF.

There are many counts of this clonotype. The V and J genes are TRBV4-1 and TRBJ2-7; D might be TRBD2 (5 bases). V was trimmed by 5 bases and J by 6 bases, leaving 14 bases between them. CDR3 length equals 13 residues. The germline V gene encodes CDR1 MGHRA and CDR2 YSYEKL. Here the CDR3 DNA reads TGCGCCAGCAGCGCCCCGGCAGCGGCCGAGCAGTACTTC. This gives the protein CASSAPAAAEQYF.

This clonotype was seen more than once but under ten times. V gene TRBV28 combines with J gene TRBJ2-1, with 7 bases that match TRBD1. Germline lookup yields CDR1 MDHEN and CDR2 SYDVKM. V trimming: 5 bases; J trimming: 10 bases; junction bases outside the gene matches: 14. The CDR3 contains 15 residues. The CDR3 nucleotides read TGTGCCAGCAGTCCGACGACAGGGAGAAAAGCGGAGCAGTTCTTC. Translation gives CASSPTTGRKAEQFF.

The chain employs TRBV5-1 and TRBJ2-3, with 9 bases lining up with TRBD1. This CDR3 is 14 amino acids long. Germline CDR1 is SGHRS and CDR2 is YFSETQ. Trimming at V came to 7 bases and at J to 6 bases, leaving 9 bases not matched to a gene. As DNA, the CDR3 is TGCGCCAGCTTACCGGGACAGGGAGCGGATACGCAGTATTTT. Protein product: CASLPGQGADTQYF. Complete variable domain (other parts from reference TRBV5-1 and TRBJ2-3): KAGVTQTPRYLIKTRGQQVTLSCSPISGHRSVSWYQQTPGQGLQFLFEYFSETQRNKGNFPGRFSGRQFSNSRSEMNVSTLELGDSALYLCASLPGQGADTQYFGPGTRLTVL.

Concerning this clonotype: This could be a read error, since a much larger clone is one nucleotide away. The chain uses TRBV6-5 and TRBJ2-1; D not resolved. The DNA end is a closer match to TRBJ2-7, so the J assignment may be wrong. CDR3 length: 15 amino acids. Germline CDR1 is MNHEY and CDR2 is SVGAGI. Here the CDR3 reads CASSYSGVSYNEQYF. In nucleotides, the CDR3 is TGTGCCAGCAGTTACTCTGGGGTGTCCTACAATGAGCAGTACTTC.

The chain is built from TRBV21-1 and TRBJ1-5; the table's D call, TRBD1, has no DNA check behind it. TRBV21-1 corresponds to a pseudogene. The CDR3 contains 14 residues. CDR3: CASSKGGGMEPQHF. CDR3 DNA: TGTGCCAGCAGCAAAGGAGGGGGAATGGAGCCCCAGCATTTT.

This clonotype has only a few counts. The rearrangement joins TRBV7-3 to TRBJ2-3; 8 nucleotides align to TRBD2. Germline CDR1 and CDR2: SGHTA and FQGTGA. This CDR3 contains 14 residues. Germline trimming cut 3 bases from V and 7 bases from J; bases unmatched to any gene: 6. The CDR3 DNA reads TGTGCCAGCAGCTTTAGCGGGGAGGAGAATACGCAGTATTTT. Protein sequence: CASSFSGEENTQYF.

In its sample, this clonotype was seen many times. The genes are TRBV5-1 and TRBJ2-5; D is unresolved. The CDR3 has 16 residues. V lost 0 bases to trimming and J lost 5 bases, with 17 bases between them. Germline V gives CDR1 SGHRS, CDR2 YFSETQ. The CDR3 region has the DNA TGCGCCAGCAGCTTGGATTCTCGCCAGCCGCGGGAGACCCAGTACTTC. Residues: CASSLDSRQPRETQYF.

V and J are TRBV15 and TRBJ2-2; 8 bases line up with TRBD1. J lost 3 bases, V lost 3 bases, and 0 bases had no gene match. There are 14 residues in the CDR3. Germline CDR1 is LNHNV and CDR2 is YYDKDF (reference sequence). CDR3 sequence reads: CATSRTGDTGELFF. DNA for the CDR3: TGTGCCACCAGCAGGACAGGGGACACCGGGGAGCTGTTTTTT.

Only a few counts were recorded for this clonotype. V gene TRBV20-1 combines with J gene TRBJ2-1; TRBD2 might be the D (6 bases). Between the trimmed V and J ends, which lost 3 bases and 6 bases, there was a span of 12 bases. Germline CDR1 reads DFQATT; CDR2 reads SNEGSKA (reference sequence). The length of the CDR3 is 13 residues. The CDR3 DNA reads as TGCAGTGCTAGGTGGACTACCCCCAATGAGCAGTTCTTC. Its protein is CSARWTTPNEQFF.